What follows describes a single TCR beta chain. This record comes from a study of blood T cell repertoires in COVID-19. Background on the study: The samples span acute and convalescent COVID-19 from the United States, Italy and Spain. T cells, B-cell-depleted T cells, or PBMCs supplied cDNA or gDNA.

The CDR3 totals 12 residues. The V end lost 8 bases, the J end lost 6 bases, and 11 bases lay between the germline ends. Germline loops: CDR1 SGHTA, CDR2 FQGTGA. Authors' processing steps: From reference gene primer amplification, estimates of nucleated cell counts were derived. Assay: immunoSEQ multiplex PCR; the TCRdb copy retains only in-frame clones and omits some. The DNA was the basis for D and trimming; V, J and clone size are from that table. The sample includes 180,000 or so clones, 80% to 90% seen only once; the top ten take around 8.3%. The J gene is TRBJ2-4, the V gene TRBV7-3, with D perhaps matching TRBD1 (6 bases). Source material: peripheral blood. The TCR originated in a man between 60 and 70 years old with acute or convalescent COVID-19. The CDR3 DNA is TGTGCCAGCCGACAGGTTGGAAACATTCAGTACTTC. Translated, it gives CASRQVGNIQYF.